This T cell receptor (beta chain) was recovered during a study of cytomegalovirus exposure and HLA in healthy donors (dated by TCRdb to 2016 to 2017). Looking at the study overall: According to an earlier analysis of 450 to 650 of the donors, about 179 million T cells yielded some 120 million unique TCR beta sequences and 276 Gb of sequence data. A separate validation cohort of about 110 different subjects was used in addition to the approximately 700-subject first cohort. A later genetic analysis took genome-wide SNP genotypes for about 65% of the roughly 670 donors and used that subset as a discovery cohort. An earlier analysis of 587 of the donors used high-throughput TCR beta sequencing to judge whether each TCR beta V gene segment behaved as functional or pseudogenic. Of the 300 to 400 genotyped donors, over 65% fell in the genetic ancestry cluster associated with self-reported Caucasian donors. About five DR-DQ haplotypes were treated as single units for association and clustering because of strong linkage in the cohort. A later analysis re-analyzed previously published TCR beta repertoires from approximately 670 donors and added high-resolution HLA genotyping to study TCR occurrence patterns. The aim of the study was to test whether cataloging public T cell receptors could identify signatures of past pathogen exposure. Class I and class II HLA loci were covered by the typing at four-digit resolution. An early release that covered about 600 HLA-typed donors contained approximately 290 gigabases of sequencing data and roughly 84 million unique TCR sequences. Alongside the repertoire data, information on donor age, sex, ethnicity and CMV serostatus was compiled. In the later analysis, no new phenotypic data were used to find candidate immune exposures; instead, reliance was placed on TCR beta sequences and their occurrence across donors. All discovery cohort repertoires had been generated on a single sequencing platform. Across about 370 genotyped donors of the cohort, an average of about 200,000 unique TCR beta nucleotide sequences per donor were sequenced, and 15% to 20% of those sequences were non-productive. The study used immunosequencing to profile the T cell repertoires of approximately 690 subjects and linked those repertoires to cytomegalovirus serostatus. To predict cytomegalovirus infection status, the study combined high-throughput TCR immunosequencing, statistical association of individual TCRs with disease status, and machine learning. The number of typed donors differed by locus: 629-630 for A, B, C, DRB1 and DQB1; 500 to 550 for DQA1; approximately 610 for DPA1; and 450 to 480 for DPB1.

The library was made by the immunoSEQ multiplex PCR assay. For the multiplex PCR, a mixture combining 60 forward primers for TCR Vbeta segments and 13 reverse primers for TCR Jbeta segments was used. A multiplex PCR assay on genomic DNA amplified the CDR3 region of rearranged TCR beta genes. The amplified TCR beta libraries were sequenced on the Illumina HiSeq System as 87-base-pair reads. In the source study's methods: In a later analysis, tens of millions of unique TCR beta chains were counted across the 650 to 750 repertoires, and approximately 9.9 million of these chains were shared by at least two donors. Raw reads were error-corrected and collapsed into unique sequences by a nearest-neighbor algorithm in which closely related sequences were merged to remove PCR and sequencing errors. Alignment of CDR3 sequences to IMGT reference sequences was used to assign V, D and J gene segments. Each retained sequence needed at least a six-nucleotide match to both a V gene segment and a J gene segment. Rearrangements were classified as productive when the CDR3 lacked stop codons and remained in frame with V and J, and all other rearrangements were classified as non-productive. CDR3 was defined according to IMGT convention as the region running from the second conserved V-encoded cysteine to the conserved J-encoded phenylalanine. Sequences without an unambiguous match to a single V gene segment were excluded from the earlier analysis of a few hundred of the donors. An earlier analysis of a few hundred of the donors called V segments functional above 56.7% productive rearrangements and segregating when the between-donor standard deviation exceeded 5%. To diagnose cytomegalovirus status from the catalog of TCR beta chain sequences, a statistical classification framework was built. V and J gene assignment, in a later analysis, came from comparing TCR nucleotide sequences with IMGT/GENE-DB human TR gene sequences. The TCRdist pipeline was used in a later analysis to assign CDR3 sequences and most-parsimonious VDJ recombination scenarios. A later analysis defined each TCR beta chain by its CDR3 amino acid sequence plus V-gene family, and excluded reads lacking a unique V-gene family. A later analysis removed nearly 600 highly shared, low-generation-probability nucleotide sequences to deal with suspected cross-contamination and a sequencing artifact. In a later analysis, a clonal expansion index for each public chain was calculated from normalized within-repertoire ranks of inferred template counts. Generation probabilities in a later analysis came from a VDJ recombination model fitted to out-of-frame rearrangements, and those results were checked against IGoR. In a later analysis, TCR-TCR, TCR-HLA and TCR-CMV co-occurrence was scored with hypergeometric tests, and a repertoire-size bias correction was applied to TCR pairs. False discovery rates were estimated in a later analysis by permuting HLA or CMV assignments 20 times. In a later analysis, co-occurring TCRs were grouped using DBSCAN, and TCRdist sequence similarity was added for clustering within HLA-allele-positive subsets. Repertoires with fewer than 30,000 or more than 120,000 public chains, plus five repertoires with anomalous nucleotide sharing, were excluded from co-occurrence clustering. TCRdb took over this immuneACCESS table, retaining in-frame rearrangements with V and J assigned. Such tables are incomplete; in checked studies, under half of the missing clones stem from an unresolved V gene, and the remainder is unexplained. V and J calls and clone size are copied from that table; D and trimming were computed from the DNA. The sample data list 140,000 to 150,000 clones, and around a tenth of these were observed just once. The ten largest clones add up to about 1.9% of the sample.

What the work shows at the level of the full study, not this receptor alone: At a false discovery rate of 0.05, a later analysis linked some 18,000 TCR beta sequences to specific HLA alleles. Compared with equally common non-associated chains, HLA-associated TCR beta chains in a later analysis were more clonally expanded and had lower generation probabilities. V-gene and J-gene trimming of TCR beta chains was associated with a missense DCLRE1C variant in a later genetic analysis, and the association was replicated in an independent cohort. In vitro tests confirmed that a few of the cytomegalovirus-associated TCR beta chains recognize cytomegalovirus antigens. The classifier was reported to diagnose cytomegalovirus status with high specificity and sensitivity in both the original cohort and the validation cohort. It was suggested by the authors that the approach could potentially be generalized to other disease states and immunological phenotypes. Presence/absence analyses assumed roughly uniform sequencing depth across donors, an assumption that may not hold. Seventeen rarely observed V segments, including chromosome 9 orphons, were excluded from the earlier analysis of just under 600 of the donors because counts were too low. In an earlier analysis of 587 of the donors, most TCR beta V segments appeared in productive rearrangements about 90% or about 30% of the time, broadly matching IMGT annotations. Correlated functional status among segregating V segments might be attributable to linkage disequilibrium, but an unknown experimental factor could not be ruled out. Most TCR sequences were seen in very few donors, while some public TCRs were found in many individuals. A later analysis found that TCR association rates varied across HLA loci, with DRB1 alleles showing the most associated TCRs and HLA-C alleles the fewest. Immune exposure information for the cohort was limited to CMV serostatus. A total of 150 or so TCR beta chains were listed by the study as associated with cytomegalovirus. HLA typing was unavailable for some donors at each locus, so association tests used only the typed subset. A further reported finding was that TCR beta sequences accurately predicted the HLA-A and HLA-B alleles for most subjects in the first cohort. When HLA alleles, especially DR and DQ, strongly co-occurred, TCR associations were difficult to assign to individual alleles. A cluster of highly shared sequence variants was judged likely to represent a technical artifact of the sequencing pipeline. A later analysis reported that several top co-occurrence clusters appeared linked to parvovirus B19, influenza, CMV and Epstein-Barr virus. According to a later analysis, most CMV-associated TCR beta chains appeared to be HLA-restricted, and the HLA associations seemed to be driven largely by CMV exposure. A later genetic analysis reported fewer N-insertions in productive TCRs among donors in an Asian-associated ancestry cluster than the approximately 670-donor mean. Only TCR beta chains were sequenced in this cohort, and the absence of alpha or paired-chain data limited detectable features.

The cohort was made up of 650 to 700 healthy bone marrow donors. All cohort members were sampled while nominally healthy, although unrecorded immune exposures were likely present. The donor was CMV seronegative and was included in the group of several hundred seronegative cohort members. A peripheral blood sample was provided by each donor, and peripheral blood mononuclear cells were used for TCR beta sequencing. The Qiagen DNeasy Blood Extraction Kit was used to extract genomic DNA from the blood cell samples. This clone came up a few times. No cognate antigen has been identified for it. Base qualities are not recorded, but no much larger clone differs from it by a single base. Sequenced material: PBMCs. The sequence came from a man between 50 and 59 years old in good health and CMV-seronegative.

The CDR3 amino acid sequence is: CASSASGTENEKLFF. The DNA is TGTGCCAGTAGTGCCTCCGGGACAGAGAATGAAAAACTGTTTTTT. The receptor chain draws on TRBV19 and TRBJ1-4; the junction holds 7 bases that match TRBD1. Relative to germline, V is missing 5 bases and J is missing 5 bases, with 8 bases of the junction outside any gene match. From the cysteine up to the phenylalanine, the CDR3 has a length of 15 residues. Only CDR3 DNA remains: 45 bases, in frame from the first base. CDR1 and CDR2 were assigned from the germline V gene (reference sequence) as LNHDA and SQIVND.